The clone carrying this TCR beta chain was seen many times. Beta-chain TCR CDR3 regions were amplified from RNA transcripts. HTBI primers primed a first-round RT-PCR, and a second-round multiplex PCR followed. TCRdb used MiXCR to reprocess the multiplex PCR reads, holding one entry per CDR3 protein. The repertoire holds 300,000 to 450,000 distinct CDR3 sequences, with about a sixth as singletons. Recruitment covered hyperthyroidism patients aged 18 to 65 whose new diagnosis was of under 2 months' duration. This specimen belongs to a study of Graves' ophthalmopathy and Graves' hyperthyroidism. This CDR3 spans 13 amino acids. V was clipped by 6 bases and J by 4 bases, with 12 bases between them.

The V call is TRBV12-3 or TRBV12-4, the J call TRBJ2-5; D is uncertain. The receptor's source is an adult woman with stable Graves' hyperthyroidism. Material for sequencing was peripheral blood. CDR3 DNA sequence: TGTGCCAGCAGGCCTCCGGGCTCAGAGACCCAGTACTTC. This translates into CASRPPGSETQYF.